What follows is one T cell receptor beta chain and its context. Enrolled through a virtual design, the participants were between 18 and 89 years of age and came from about two dozen US areas. Participants were placed into cohorts based on the clinical history they reported. Donors in Cohort 3 who had recovered were those with two negative PCRs, healthcare professional clearance, or resolution of their symptoms. The sample originates from a study of blood T cell repertoires in COVID-19. Overall study context: Donors in the United States, Italy and Spain gave samples during acute or convalescent COVID-19.

Data came from immunoSEQ multiplex PCR; TCRdb stores just in-frame clones and leaves some out. The data show 400,000 to 450,000 clones, 90% seen once. The specimen sequenced was PBMCs or T cells enriched from blood (not recorded which). The sequence was obtained from a man aged 18 to 29 who had recovered from COVID-19.

The chain's CDR3 is CASSQGSSALRTGELFF. The CDR3 nucleotides read TGTGCCAGCAGCCAAGGGTCTAGCGCCCTGCGTACCGGGGAGCTGTTTTTT. This chain joins TRBV3-1 (or the pseudogene TRBV3-2) and TRBJ2-2; D might be TRBD2 (6 bases). CDR3 length equals 17 residues. Per the germline V gene, CDR1 is LGHDT and CDR2 is YNNKEL (reference sequence). Trimming pared 1 base from V and 5 bases from J, leaving 17 bases between.